The 3 T cell receptor beta chains listed next were all sequenced from one sample in a study of CXCR3-negative and CXCR3-positive naive CD8 T cells. These TCRs are of unknown antigen specificity. UMI-labeled 5' RACE TRB cDNA libraries were prepared from the cells. TCRdb re-called the 5' RACE reads and shows each CDR3 protein once, DNA omitted. In total, the table holds roughly 110,000 distinct CDR3 sequences. Study-wide results and caveats: CXCR3-positive naive cells carried more hydrophobic TRB CDR3s than CXCR3-negative ones.

Sample: naive CXCR3+ CD8+ T cells from blood. The subset denotes: CD45RO-CCR7+CD27+CD95- naive CD8+ T cells expressing CXCR3 (TNR3+). Every receptor here comes from a human donor in good health. Some clones in this sample may be carry-over from other donors' samples.

J is TRBJ2-7 and V is TRBV3-1; TCRdb proposes TRBD2, but this gene call is untestable without DNA. Germline CDR1 and CDR2: LGHDT and YNNKEL (reference sequence). This CDR3 spans 13 amino acids. CDR3 sequence reads: CASSQGLADEQYF.

The chain couples TRBV6-2 or TRBV6-3 to TRBJ2-5; the D call of TRBD2 rests on TCRdb alone, since no DNA is present to check it. CDR3 length equals 14 residues. Germline assignment: CDR1 MNHEY and CDR2 SVGEGT. CDR3 protein: CASSYSGDQETQYF.

The chain links TRBV5-6 to TRBJ1-2; no DNA is available, so the TRBD1 call from TCRdb remains unchecked. Germline V gives CDR1 SGHDT, CDR2 YYEEEE. There are 17 residues in the CDR3. The CDR3 here is CASSLASGTGEAYGYTF.